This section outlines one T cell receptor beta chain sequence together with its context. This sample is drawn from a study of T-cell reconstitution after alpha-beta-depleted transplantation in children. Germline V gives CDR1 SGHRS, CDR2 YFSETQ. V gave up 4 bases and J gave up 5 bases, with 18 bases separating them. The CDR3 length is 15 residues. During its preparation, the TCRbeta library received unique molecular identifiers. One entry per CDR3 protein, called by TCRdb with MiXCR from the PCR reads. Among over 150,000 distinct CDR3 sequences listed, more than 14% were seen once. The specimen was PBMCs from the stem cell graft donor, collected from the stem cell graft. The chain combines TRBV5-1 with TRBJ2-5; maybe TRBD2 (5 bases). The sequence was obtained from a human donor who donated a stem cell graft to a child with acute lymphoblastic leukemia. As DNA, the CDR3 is TGCGCCAGCAGCAGCATCGGGATCCCCCGGGAGACCCAGTACTTC. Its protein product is CASSSIGIPRETQYF.